This entry lists 14 T cell receptor beta chains sequenced from one sample in a study of blood T cells in healthy people across ages. Combining a sample-barcoded 5' primer with a J-beta primer mix, a second PCR ran for roughly 6 to 11 cycles. TCRdb re-called the 5' RACE reads with MiXCR, one entry per CDR3 protein. The table lists approximately 800,000 distinct CDR3 sequences, 35% to 40% of them singletons. Specimen: blood. These receptors all stem from a young man in good health.

This clonotype appeared once. J is TRBJ1-4 and V is TRBV6-2 or TRBV6-3; 7 bases match TRBD1. This CDR3 is 14 amino acids long. The germline V gene has CDR1 MNHEY and CDR2 SVGEGT. Trimming took 10 bases from V and 4 from J; bases not matched to a gene: 9. This CDR3 reads CATHGTANNEKLFF. Here the CDR3 DNA reads TGTGCCACCCACGGGACAGCGAATAATGAAAAACTGTTTTTT.

This sequence joins TRBV5-1 and TRBJ2-7; tentatively, D is TRBD1 (5 bases). CDR3 length: 13 residues. V dropped 3 bases and J dropped 6 bases, with 13 bases sitting between them. The germline gives CDR1 SGHRS, CDR2 YFSETQ. CDR3: CASSWIRDIEQYF. The CDR3 DNA is TGCGCCAGCAGCTGGATCAGGGATATCGAGCAGTACTTC. Combining the CDR3 with reference TRBV5-1 and TRBJ2-7 gives the whole variable domain KAGVTQTPRYLIKTRGQQVTLSCSPISGHRSVSWYQQTPGQGLQFLFEYFSETQRNKGNFPGRFSGRQFSNSRSEMNVSTLELGDSALYLCASSWIRDIEQYFGPGTRLTVT.

The chain combines TRBV7-2 with TRBJ2-5, with D tentatively TRBD2 (6 bases). Between the trimmed V and J ends, which lost 3 bases and 1 base, there was a span of 15 bases. The CDR3 loop spans 16 amino acids. Germline CDR1 is SGHTA and CDR2 is FQGNSA. Here the CDR3 reads CASSLSPGGVQETQYF. The CDR3 nucleotides are TGTGCCAGCAGCTTGAGCCCAGGAGGGGTCCAAGAGACCCAGTACTTC.

This clonotype has just a few counts. V is TRBV4-2 and J is TRBJ2-1, with TRBD1 matching over 10 bases. V lost 1 base, J lost 6 bases, and 15 bases stayed unmatched. This CDR3 contains 19 residues. Germline-derived CDR1 and CDR2 are LGHNA and YNFKEQ. The CDR3 nucleotides are TGTGCCAGCAGCCAAGGAAGTAGCCAGGGACAGGGGATTTTCAATGAGCAGTTCTTC. Protein sequence: CASSQGSSQGQGIFNEQFF.

This clonotype was observed many times. The chain joins TRBV20-1 to TRBJ1-2; 7 bases fit TRBD1. Trimming took 5 bases from V and 2 from J; bases not matched to a gene: 8. Germline CDR1 reads DFQATT; CDR2 reads SNEGSKA (reference sequence). This CDR3 is built from 14 residues. For the CDR3, the DNA is TGCAGTGCTCGCCGGGACAGCCCGAACTATGGCTACACCTTC. It specifies CSARRDSPNYGYTF.

This clonotype was observed many times. The chain combines TRBV27 with TRBJ2-3, with D maybe TRBD1 (5 bases). Trimming stripped 8 bases from V and 2 bases from J, with 20 bases between. The CDR3 extends over 16 amino acids. Germline CDR1 is MNHEY and CDR2 is SMNVEV (reference sequence). This chain's CDR3 is CASGHPSVTATDTQYF. CDR3 DNA sequence: TGTGCCAGCGGTCACCCCTCGGTGACAGCCACAGATACGCAGTATTTT.

The V call is TRBV29-1, the J call TRBJ1-1, with D possibly being TRBD1 (6 bases). The length of the CDR3 is 13 residues. Germline V lookup: CDR1 SQVTM, CDR2 ANQGSEA. With 4 bases removed from V and 5 bases from J, the gap between germline ends came to 14 bases. CDR3 residues: CSVGTDRGTEAFF. The CDR3 region has the DNA TGCAGCGTTGGGACAGATAGGGGGACTGAAGCTTTCTTT.

The rearrangement uses TRBV11-2 and TRBJ2-1; D perhaps matches TRBD1 (6 bases). Looked up from germline, CDR1 is SGHAT and CDR2 is FQNNGV. Trimming removed 3 bases from V and 15 bases from J, with 18 bases in between. The CDR3 runs 13 residues. The CDR3 bases are TGTGCCAGCAGCTTGGCCCCGGGACAAGGGGCGTTCTTC. This translates into CASSLAPGQGAFF.

The chain carries TRBV20-1 and TRBJ1-5; D may be TRBD1 (6 bases). CDR3 length equals 16 residues. Trimming pared 3 bases from V and 2 bases from J, leaving 17 bases between. The V gene's germline CDR1 is DFQATT and CDR2 SNEGSKA (reference sequence). The CDR3 protein is CSARMGGGAGNQPQHF. The CDR3 DNA follows: TGCAGTGCTAGGATGGGCGGGGGCGCAGGCAATCAGCCCCAGCATTTT.

The CDR3 DNA reads TGCAGTGCTAGACCTAGCGGGGGGTCCCTTTATCTAGATACGCAGTATTTT. It encodes CSARPSGGSLYLDTQYF. V gene TRBV20-1 combines with J gene TRBJ2-3, with TRBD2 matching 11 bases. The CDR3 has 17 amino acids. J gave up 5 bases and V 2 bases, and 12 bases lay outside the gene matches. Looked up from germline, CDR1 is DFQATT and CDR2 is SNEGSKA (reference sequence).

This clonotype was counted at least ten times. The rearrangement joins TRBV20-1 to TRBJ2-3, with D uncertain. The V and J ends lost 4 bases and 9 bases respectively, with 11 bases between them. CDR3 length equals 11 residues. Germline-derived CDR1 and CDR2 are DFQATT and SNEGSKA (reference sequence). The CDR3: CSAINQATQYF. The CDR3 coding sequence is TGCAGTGCTATTAATCAGGCGACGCAGTATTTT.

In the case of this clonotype: This could be a read error, since a much larger clone is one nucleotide away. V usage is TRBV5-1 and J usage is TRBJ2-7; D might be TRBD2 (5 bases). V gave up 6 bases and J gave up 7 bases, with 23 bases separating them. The length of the CDR3 is 15 residues. Looked up from germline, CDR1 is SGHRS and CDR2 is YFSETQ. The DNA of the CDR3 is TGCGCCAGCACACCCGACGAGCGGTCCTACAATGAGCAGTACTTC. It specifies CASTPDERSYNEQYF.

This chain joins TRBV5-1 and TRBJ2-1; D is possibly TRBD2 (5 bases). This CDR3 is 14 amino acids long. CDR1 SGHRS and CDR2 YFSETQ come from the germline V gene. V dropped 3 bases and J dropped 4 bases, with 11 bases sitting between them. CDR3 sequence (DNA): TGCGCCAGCAGCTCCCTAGCTGATTACAATGAGCAGTTCTTC. It encodes CASSSLADYNEQFF.

As concerns this clonotype: One junction end disagrees with the germline gene, perhaps due to a read error. The rearrangement links TRBV6-6 to TRBJ2-3; the D is unclear. Germline CDR1 reads MNHNY; CDR2 reads SVGAGI (reference sequence). There are 15 residues in the CDR3. The CDR3 DNA is TGTCCCAGCAGCCCCCTCACAGCGAGCACAGATACGCAGTATTTT. Translation: CPSSPLTASTDTQYF.